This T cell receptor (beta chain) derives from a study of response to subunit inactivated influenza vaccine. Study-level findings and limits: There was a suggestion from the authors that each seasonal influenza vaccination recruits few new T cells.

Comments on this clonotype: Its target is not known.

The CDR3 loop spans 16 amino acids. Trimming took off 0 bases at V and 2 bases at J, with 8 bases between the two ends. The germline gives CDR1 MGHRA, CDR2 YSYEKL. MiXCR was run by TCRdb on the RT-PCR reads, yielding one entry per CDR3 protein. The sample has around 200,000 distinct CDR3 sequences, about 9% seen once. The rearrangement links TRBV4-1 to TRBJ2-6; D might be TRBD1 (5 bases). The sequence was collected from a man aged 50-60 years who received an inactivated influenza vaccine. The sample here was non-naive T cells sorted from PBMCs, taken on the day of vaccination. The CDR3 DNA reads TGCGCCAGCAGCCAAGATCCAGGGACTGGGGCCAACGTCCTGACTTTC. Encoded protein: CASSQDPGTGANVLTF.